This TCR beta chain was identified during a study of T-cell reconstitution after alpha-beta-depleted transplantation in children. Study results and limitations: Where alpha-beta T cells came from about two months after transplant was reportedly several hundred expanded graft clones. Surviving recipient T cells and thymic progenitors accounted for the high day-60 TCRbeta diversity observed in some patients. T-cell counts and diversity at one year post-transplant came mainly from newly produced T cells.

For TCRbeta, the library was prepared with unique molecular identifiers. TCRdb recomputed calls from the PCR reads with MiXCR, one row per CDR3 protein. The repertoire holds some 80,000 distinct CDR3 sequences, with around 18% as singletons. About this clonotype: What it binds is not known.

Germline loops: CDR1 SGHRS, CDR2 YFSETQ. V shed 1 base, J shed 5 bases, and the junction held 9 bases outside the gene matches. This CDR3 spans 16 amino acids. The chain joins TRBV5-1 to TRBJ2-5, with TRBD1 matching over 9 bases. This clonotype was sampled from a male patient aged 2 to 9 who had a stem cell transplant for acute lymphoblastic leukemia, so the T cells may come from the graft donor. The sample in question was PBMCs, mostly from graft donor cells, obtained 360 days after TCRalphabeta/CD19-depleted stem cell transplant. For the CDR3, the DNA is TGCGCCAGCAGCTTGTCCCGACAGGGGGTCGAGGAGACCCAGTACTTC. Its translation is CASSLSRQGVEETQYF.